Described below is a single T cell receptor beta chain sequence and its context. This sample was taken from a study of T cell responses to AZD1222 COVID-19 vaccine. The assay was immunoSEQ multiplex PCR, and TCRdb's table has in-frame clones only and misses some. The profile shows fewer than 120,000 clones, 94% of them singletons. V was cut by 6 bases and J by 4 bases, with 15 bases left in between. This CDR3 contains 14 residues. Germline V CDR1 and CDR2: SNHLY, FYNNEI. The sequence came from an adult who received the AZD1222 COVID-19 vaccine. The input for sequencing was peripheral blood, taken 28 days after the second AZD1222 dose. The chain joins TRBV2 to TRBJ1-2, with D unclear. For the CDR3, the DNA is TGTGCCAGCAGCATAAGTCGGACCCCCTATGGCTACACCTTC. Amino acid sequence: CASSISRTPYGYTF.